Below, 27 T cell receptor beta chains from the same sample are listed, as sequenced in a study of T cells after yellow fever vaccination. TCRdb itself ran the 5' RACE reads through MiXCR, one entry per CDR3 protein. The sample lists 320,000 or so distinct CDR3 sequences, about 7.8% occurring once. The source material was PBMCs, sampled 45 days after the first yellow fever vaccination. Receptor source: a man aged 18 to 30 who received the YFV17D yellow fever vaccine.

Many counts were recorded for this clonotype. As DNA, the CDR3 is TGTGCCAGCAGCCATCGGACAGGGGGCGAGCAGTACTTC. Translation gives CASSHRTGGEQYF. This rearrangement joins TRBV3-1 to TRBJ2-7, with TRBD1 identical over 10 bases. This CDR3 region has 13 residues. Germline V CDR1 and CDR2: LGHDT, YNNKEL (reference sequence). With V trimmed by 3 bases and J by 6 bases, 2 bases remained unmatched.

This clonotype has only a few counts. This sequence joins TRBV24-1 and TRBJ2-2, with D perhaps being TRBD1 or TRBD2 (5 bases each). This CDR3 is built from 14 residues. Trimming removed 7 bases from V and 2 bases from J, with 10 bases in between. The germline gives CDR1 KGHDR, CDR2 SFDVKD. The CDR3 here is CATRGWDNTGELFF. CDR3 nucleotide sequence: TGTGCCACCAGGGGATGGGACAACACCGGGGAGCTGTTTTTT.

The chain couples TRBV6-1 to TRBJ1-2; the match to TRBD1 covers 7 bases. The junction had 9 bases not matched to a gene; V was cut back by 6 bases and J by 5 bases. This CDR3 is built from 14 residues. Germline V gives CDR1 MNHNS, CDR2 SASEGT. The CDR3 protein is CASRSDRAGYGYTF. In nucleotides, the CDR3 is TGTGCCAGCAGATCAGACAGGGCAGGTTATGGCTACACCTTC.

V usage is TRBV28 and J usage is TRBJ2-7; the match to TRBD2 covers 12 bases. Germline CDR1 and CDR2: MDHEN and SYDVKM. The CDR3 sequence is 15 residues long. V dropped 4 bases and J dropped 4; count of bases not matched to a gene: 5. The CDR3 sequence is CASSSPGLAGYEQYV. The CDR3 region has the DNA TGTGCCAGCAGTTCACCGGGACTAGCGGGTTACGAGCAGTACGTC.

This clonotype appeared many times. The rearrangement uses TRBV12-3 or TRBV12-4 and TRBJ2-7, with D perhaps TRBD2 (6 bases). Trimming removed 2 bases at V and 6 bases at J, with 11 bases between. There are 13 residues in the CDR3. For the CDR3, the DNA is TGTGCCAGCAGTTTAACCGGAGGGAGCGAGCAGTACGTC. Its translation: CASSLTGGSEQYV.

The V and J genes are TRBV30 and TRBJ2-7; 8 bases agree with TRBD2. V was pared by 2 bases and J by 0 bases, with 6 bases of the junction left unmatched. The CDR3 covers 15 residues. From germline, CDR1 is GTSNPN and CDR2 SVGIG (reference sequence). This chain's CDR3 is CAWSMSGGFSYEQYF. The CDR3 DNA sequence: TGTGCCTGGAGTATGAGCGGGGGCTTCTCCTACGAGCAGTACTTC.

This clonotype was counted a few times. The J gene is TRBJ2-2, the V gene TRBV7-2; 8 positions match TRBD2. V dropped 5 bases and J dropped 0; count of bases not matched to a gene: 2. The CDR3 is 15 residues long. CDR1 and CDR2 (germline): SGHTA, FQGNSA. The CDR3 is CASSRGGSNTGELFF. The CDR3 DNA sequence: TGTGCCAGCAGCCGGGGGGGTTCGAACACCGGGGAGCTGTTTTTT.

DNA for the CDR3: TGCGCCAGCAGCCAAGTGGGTGTGGACACAGATACGCAGTATTTT. Translated, it gives CASSQVGVDTDTQYF. The gene calls are TRBV4-1 and TRBJ2-3, with no clear D. Germline lookup yields CDR1 MGHRA and CDR2 YSYEKL. This CDR3 is built from 15 residues. V was shortened by 1 base and J by 2 bases, with 10 bases between the two germline ends.

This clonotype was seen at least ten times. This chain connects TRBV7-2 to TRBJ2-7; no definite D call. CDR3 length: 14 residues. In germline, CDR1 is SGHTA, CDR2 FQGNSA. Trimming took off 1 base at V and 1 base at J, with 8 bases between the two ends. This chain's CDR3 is CASSLGPGSYEQYF. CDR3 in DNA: TGTGCCAGCAGCTTAGGTCCTGGATCCTACGAGCAGTACTTC.

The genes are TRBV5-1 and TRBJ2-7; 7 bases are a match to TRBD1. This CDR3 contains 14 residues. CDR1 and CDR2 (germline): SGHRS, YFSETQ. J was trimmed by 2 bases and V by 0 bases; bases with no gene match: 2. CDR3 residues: CASSLEGATYEQYF. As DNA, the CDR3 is TGCGCCAGCAGCTTGGAGGGGGCCACCTACGAGCAGTACTTC.

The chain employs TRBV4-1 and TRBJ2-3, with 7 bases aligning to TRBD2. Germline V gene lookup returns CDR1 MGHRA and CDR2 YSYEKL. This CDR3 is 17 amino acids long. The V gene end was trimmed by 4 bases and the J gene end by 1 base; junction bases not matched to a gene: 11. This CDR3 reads CASSRVTSAGGTDTQYF. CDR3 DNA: TGCGCCAGCAGCCGAGTCACTAGCGCGGGCGGCACAGATACGCAGTATTTT.

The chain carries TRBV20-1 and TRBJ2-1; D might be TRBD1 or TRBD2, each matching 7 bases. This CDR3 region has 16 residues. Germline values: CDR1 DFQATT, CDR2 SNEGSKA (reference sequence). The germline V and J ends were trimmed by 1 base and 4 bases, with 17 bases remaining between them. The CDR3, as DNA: TGCAGTGCTAGAGCCCCAGGGGGGGCCGCTTACAATGAGCAGTTCTTC. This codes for CSARAPGGAAYNEQFF.

CDR3 in amino acids: CASSEIVTAGDEQYV. CDR3 sequence (DNA): TGTGCCAGCAGTGAAATCGTGACAGCCGGGGACGAGCAGTACGTC. V usage is TRBV6-1 and J usage is TRBJ2-7; the D call may be TRBD1 or TRBD2 (5 bases each). The CDR3 totals 15 residues. V was clipped by 2 bases and J by 5 bases, with 16 bases between them. CDR1 MNHNS and CDR2 SASEGT come from the germline V gene.

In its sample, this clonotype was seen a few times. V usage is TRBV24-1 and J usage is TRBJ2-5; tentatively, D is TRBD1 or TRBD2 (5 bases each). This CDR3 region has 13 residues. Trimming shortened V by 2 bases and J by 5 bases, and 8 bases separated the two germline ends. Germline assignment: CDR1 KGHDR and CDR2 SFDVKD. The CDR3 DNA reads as TGTGCCACCAGTGATTCAGGGACGGAGACCCAGTACTTC. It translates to CATSDSGTETQYF.

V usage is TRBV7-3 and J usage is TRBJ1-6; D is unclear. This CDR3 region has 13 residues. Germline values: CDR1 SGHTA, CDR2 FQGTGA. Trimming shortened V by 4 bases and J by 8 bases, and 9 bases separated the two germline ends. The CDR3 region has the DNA TGTGCCAGCAGCTGGAGGTGGGATTCACCCCTCCACTTT. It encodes CASSWRWDSPLHF.

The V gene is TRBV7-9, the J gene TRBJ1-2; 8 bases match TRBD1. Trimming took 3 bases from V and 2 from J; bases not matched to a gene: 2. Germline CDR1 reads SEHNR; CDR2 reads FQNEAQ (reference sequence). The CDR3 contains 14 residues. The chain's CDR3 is CASSFSGGNYGYTF. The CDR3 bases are TGTGCCAGCAGCTTTTCAGGGGGCAACTATGGCTACACCTTC. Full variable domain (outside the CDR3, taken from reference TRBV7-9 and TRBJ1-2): DTGVSQNPRHKITKRGQNVTFRCDPISEHNRLYWYRQTLGQGPEFLTYFQNEAQLEKSRLLSDRFSAERPKGSFSTLEIQRTEQGDSAMYLCASSFSGGNYGYTFGSGTRLTVV.

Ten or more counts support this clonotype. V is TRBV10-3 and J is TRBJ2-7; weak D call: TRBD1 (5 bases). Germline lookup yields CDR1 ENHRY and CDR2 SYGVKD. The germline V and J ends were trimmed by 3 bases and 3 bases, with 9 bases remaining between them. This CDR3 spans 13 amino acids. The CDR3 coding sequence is TGTGCCATCAGTGATAAAGGGGACTACGAGCAGTACGTC. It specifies CAISDKGDYEQYV.

Here the CDR3 reads CASSLARQGGGYTF. The CDR3 DNA follows: TGTGCCAGCAGTTTAGCGCGGCAGGGAGGCGGCTACACCTTC. The genes are TRBV12-3 or TRBV12-4 and TRBJ1-2, with D perhaps matching TRBD1 (5 bases). The CDR3 totals 14 residues. V was trimmed by 0 bases and J by 8 bases, leaving 13 bases between them.

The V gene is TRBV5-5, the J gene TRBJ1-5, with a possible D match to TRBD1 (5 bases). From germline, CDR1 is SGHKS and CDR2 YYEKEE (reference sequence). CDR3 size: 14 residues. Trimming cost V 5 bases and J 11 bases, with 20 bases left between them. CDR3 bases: TGTGCCAGCAGAAAGGACATGCGTCCGCAGGCCCAGCATTTT. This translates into CASRKDMRPQAQHF.

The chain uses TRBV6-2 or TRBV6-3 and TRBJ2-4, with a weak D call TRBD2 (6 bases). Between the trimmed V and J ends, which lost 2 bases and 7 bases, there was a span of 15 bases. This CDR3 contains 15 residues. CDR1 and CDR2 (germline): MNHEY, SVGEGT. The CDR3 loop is CASSYVGVGSNIQYF. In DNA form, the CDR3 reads TGTGCCAGCAGTTACGTGGGGGTCGGGAGCAACATTCAGTACTTC.

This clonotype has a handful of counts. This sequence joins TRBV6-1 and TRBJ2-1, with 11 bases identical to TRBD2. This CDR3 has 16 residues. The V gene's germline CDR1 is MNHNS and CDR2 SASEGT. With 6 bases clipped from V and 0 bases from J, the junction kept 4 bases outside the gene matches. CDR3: CASRLAGAISYNEQFF. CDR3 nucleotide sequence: TGTGCCAGCAGACTAGCGGGGGCCATCTCCTACAATGAGCAGTTCTTC.

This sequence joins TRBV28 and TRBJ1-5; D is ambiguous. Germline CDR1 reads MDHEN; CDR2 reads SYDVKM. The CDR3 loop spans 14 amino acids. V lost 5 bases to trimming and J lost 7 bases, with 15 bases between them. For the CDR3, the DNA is TGTGCCAGCAGTGACCGCTTGTGGGGACAGCCCCAGCATTTT. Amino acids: CASSDRLWGQPQHF.

CDR3 nucleotide sequence: TGTGCCAGCAGCGGGACCGGGGGGAGAGAGACCCAGTACTTC. Translated, it gives CASSGTGGRETQYF. The J gene is TRBJ2-5, the V gene TRBV9; 7 bases align to TRBD2. CDR3 length: 14 amino acids. Germline V gene sequence: CDR1 SGDLS, CDR2 YYNGEE. J lost 4 bases, V lost 3 bases, and 6 bases had no gene match.

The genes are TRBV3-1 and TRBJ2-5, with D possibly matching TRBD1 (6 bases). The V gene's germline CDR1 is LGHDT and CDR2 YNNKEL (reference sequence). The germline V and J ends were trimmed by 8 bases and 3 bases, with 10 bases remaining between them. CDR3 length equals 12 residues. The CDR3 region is CASGYREETQYF. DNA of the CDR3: TGTGCCAGCGGATACAGGGAAGAGACCCAGTACTTC.

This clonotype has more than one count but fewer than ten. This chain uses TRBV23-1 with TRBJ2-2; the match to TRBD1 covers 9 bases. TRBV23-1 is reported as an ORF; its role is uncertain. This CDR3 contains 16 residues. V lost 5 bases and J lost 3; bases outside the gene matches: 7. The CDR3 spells CASSDWTGVYTGELFF. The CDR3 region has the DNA TGCGCCAGCAGTGACTGGACAGGGGTCTACACCGGGGAGCTGTTTTTT.

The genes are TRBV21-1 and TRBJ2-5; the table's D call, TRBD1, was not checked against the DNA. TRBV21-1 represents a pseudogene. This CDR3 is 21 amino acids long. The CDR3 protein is CASSKAPNRGRFARYQETQYF. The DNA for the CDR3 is TGTGCCAGCAGCAAAGCCCCGAACAGGGGGCGTTTCGCACGGTACCAAGAGACCCAGTACTTC.

CDR3 amino acids: CASSYSAGGGGQHNEQFF. CDR3 nucleotides: TGTGCCAGCAGTTACTCGGCCGGCGGGGGGGGGCAACACAATGAGCAGTTCTTC. The chain employs TRBV6-5 and TRBJ2-1, with TRBD2 identical over 9 bases. Germline trimming cut 0 bases from V and 5 bases from J; bases unmatched to any gene: 11. Germline CDR1 is MNHEY and CDR2 is SVGAGI. CDR3 length: 18 amino acids.